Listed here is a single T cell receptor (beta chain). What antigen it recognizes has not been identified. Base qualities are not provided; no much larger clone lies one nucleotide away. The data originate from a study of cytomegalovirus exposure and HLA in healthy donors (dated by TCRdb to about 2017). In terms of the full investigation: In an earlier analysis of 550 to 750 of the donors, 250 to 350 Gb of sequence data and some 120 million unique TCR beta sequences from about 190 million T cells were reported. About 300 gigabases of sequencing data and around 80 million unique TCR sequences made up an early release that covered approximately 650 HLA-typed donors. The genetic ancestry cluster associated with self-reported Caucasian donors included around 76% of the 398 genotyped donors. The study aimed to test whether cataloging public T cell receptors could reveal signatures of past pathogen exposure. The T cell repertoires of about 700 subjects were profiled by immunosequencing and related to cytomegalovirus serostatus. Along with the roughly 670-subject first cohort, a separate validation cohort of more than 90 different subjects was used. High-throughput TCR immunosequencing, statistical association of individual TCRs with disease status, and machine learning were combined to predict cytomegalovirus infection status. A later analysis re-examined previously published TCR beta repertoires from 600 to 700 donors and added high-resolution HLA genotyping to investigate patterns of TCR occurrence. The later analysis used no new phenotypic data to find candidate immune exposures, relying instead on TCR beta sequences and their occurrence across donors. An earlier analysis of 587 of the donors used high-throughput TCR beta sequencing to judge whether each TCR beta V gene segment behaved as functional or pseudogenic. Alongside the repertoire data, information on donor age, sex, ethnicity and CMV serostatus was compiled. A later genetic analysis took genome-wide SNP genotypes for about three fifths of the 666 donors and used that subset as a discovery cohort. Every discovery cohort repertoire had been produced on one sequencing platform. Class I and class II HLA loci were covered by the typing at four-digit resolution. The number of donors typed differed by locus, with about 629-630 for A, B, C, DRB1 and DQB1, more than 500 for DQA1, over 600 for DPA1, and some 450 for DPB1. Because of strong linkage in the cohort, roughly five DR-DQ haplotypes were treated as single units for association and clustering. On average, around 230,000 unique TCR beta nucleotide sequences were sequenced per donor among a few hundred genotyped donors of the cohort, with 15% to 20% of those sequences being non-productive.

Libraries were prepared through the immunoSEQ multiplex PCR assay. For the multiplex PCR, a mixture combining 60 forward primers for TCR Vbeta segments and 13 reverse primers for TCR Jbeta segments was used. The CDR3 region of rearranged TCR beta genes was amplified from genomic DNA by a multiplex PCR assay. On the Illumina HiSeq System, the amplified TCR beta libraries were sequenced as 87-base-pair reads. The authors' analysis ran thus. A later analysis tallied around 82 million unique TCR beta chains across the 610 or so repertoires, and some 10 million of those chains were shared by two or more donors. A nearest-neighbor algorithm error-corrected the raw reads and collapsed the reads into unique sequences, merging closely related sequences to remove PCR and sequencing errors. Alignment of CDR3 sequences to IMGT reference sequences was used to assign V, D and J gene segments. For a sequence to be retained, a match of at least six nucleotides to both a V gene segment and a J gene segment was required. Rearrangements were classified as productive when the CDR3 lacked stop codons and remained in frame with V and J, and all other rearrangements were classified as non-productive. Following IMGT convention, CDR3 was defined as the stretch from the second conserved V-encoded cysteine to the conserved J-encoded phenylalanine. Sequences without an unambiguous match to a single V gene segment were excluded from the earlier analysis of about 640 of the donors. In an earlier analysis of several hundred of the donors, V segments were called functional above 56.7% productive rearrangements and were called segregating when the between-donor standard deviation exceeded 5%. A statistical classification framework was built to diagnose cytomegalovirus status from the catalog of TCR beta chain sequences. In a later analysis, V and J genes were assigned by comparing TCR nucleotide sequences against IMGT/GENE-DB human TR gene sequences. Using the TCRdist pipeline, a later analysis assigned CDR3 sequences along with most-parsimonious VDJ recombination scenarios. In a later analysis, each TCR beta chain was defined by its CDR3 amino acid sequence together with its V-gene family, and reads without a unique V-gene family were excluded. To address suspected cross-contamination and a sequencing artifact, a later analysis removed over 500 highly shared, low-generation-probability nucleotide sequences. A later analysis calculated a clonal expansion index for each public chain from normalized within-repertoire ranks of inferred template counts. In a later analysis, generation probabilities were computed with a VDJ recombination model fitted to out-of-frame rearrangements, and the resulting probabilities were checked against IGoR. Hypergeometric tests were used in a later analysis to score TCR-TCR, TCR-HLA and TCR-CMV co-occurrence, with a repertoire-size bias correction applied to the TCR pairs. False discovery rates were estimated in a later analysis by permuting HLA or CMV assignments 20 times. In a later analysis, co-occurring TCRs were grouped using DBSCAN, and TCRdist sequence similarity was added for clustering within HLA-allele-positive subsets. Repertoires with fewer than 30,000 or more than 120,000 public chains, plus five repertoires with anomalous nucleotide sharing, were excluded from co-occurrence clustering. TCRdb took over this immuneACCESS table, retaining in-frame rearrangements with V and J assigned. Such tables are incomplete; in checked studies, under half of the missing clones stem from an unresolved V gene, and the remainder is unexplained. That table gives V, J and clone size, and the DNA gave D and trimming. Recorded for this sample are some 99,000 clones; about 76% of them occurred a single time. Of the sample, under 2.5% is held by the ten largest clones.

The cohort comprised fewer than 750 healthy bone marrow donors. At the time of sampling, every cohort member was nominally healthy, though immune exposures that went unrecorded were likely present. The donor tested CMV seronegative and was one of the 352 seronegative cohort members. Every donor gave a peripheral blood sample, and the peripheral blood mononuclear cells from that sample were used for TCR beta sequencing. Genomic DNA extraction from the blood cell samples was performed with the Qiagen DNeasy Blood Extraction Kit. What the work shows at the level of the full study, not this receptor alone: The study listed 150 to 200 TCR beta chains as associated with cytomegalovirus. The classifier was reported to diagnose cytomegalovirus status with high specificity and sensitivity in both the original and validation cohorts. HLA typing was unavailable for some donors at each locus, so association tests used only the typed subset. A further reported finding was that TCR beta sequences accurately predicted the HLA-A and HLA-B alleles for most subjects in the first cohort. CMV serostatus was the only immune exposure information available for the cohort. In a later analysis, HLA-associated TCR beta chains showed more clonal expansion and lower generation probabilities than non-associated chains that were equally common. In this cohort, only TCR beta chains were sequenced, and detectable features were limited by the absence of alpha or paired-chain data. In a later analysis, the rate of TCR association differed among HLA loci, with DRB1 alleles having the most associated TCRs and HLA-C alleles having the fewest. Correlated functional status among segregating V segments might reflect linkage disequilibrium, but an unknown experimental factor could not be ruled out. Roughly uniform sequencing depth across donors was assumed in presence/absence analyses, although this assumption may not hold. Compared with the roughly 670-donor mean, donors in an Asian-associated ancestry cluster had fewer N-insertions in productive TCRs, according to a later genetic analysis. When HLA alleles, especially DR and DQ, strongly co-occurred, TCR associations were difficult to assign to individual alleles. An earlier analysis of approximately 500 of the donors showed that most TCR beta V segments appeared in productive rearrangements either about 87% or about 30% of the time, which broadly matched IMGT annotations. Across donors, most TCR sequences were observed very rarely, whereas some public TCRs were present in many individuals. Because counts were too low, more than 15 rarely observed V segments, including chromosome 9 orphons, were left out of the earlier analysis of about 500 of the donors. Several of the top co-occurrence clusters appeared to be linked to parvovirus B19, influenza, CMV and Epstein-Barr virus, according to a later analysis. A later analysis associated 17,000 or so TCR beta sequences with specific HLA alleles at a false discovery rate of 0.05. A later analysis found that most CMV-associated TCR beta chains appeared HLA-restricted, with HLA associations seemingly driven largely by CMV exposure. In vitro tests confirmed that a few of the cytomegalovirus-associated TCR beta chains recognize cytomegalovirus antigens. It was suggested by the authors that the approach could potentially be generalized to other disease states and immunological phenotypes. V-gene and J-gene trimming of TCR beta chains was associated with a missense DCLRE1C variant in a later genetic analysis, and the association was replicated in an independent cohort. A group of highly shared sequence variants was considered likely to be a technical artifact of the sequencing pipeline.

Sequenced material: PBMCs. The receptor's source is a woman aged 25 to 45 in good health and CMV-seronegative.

The CDR3 amino acid sequence is: CASSSRGTGSILEPEAFF. The sequence in DNA is TGTGCCAGCAGCTCGAGAGGGACAGGGAGTATACTGGAACCTGAAGCTTTCTTT. The V and J segments used are TRBV5-6 and TRBJ1-1; the central 9 bases match TRBD1. The germline V gene encodes CDR1 SGHDT and CDR2 YYEEEE. V is pruned by 3 bases and J by 6 bases, leaving 18 bases of the junction without a gene match. The CDR3 covers 18 residues, taking in both the cysteine and the phenylalanine. Only the CDR3 region is kept as DNA, spanning 54 bases read in frame from base 1.